This TCR beta chain was profiled in a study of cytomegalovirus exposure and HLA in healthy donors (dated by TCRdb to 2016 to 2017). At the level of the whole study: An earlier analysis of roughly 610 of the donors reported 276 Gb of sequence data and 95 million to 120 million unique TCR beta sequences obtained from about 179 million T cells. Approximately 300 gigabases of sequencing data and around 80 million unique TCR sequences made up an early release that covered fewer than 650 HLA-typed donors. Of the 300 to 450 genotyped donors, 65% to 90% were placed in the genetic ancestry cluster associated with self-reported Caucasian donors. The study aimed to test whether cataloging public T cell receptors could reveal signatures of past pathogen exposure. The study profiled the T cell repertoires of hundreds of subjects by immunosequencing and related them to cytomegalovirus serostatus. In addition to the first cohort of around 670 subjects, a separate validation cohort of 130 or so different subjects was used. To predict cytomegalovirus infection status, the study combined high-throughput TCR immunosequencing, statistical association of individual TCRs with disease status, and machine learning. A later analysis re-analyzed previously published TCR beta repertoires from roughly 630 donors and added high-resolution HLA genotyping to study TCR occurrence patterns. The later analysis used no new phenotypic data to find candidate immune exposures, relying instead on TCR beta sequences and their occurrence across donors. To decide whether each TCR beta V gene segment behaved as functional or pseudogenic, an earlier analysis of approximately 590 of the donors relied on high-throughput TCR beta sequencing. Donor age, sex, ethnicity and CMV serostatus were collected together with the repertoire data. A later genetic analysis took genome-wide SNP genotypes for about 55% of the 666 donors and used that subset as a discovery cohort. Every discovery cohort repertoire had been produced on one sequencing platform. HLA typing covered class I and class II loci at four-digit resolution. Typing coverage varied by locus: about 620-630 donors for A, B, C, DRB1 and DQB1; under 550 for DQA1; 606 for DPA1; roughly 450 for DPB1. About five DR-DQ haplotypes were handled as single units for association and clustering, since linkage in the cohort was strong. On average, 235,054 unique TCR beta nucleotide sequences were sequenced per donor among some 430 genotyped donors of the cohort, with 15% to 20% of those sequences being non-productive.

Libraries came from the immunoSEQ multiplex PCR assay. The multiplex PCR relied on a mix of 60 forward primers for TCR Vbeta segments and 13 reverse primers for TCR Jbeta segments. A multiplex PCR assay on genomic DNA amplified the CDR3 region of rearranged TCR beta genes. On the Illumina HiSeq System, the amplified TCR beta libraries were sequenced as 87-base-pair reads. The authors' pipeline ran thus. A later analysis counted about 82 million unique TCR beta chains across the 666 repertoires, and some 11 million of these chains were shared by at least two donors. Raw reads were error-corrected and collapsed into unique sequences with a nearest-neighbor algorithm that merged closely related sequences to remove PCR and sequencing errors. Alignment of CDR3 sequences to IMGT reference sequences was used to assign V, D and J gene segments. For a sequence to be retained, a match of at least six nucleotides to both a V gene segment and a J gene segment was required. A rearrangement counted as productive if the CDR3 had no stop codons and remained in frame with V and J, and every other rearrangement counted as non-productive. Following IMGT convention, CDR3 was defined as the stretch from the second conserved V-encoded cysteine to the conserved J-encoded phenylalanine. In an earlier analysis of some 550 of the donors, sequences lacking an unambiguous match to a single V gene segment were excluded. In an earlier analysis of 587 of the donors, V segments were called functional above 56.7% productive rearrangements and were called segregating when the between-donor standard deviation exceeded 5%. To diagnose cytomegalovirus status from the catalog of TCR beta chain sequences, a statistical classification framework was built. A later analysis assigned V and J genes by comparing TCR nucleotide sequences with IMGT/GENE-DB human TR gene sequences. Using the TCRdist pipeline, a later analysis assigned CDR3 sequences along with most-parsimonious VDJ recombination scenarios. In a later analysis, each TCR beta chain was defined by its CDR3 amino acid sequence together with its V-gene family, and reads lacking a unique V-gene family were excluded. To address suspected cross-contamination and a sequencing artifact, a later analysis removed around 590 highly shared, low-generation-probability nucleotide sequences. For each public chain, a later analysis derived a clonal expansion index from normalized ranks of inferred template counts within each repertoire. In a later analysis, generation probabilities were computed using a VDJ recombination model fitted to out-of-frame rearrangements, and the results were checked against IGoR. In a later analysis, hypergeometric tests were used to score TCR-TCR, TCR-HLA and TCR-CMV co-occurrence, with a repertoire-size bias correction applied to TCR pairs. False discovery rates were estimated in a later analysis by permuting HLA or CMV assignments 20 times. In a later analysis, co-occurring TCRs were grouped using DBSCAN, with TCRdist sequence similarity added in when clustering inside HLA-allele-positive subsets. Co-occurrence clustering excluded repertoires with fewer than 30,000 or more than 120,000 public chains, plus five with anomalous nucleotide sharing. TCRdb re-hosts the immuneACCESS table, in-frame sequences only. Its copies lack some clones; in the studies checked, an unresolved V gene accounts for under half of them, and the cause for the rest is not known. The V and J calls and the clone size are those of that table, but D and trimming were determined from the DNA. This sample holds fewer than 85,000 clones; more than 60% were observed only once. Jointly, the top ten make up 5.5% to 7% of the sample.

Including cysteine and phenylalanine, the CDR3 has 14 amino acids. Just CDR3 DNA is preserved here, 42 bases in frame from base 1. The germline V end is reduced by 4 bases and the J end by 6 bases; junction bases left unmatched: 5. Via the germline V gene, CDR1 is SGHRS and CDR2 YFSETQ. The cohort comprised 666 healthy bone marrow donors. Cohort members were all nominally healthy when sampled, although unrecorded immune exposures were likely present. The donor was CMV seropositive and was included in the group of some 290 seropositive cohort members. Each donor provided a peripheral blood sample, and peripheral blood mononuclear cells were used for TCR beta sequencing. The Qiagen DNeasy Blood Extraction Kit was used to extract genomic DNA from the blood cell samples. With respect to this clone: Its binding antigen is unknown. Within one base of it there is no much larger clone, and no base qualities were kept.

Study-wide findings and limitations: The cohort was sequenced for TCR beta chains only, and without alpha or paired-chain data the features that could be detected were limited. In an earlier analysis of some 540 of the donors, most TCR beta V segments appeared in productive rearrangements about 87% or about 30% of the time, broadly matching IMGT annotations. Compared with the roughly 700-donor mean, donors in an Asian-associated ancestry cluster had fewer N-insertions in productive TCRs, according to a later genetic analysis. According to the authors, the approach could potentially be generalized to other disease states and immunological phenotypes. A few of the identified cytomegalovirus-associated TCR beta chains were confirmed in vitro to be specific for cytomegalovirus antigens. Several of the top co-occurrence clusters appeared to be linked to parvovirus B19, influenza, CMV and Epstein-Barr virus, according to a later analysis. Linkage disequilibrium might explain the correlated functional status among segregating V segments, but an unknown experimental factor could not be excluded. Most CMV-associated TCR beta chains appeared to be HLA-restricted in a later analysis, and the HLA associations seemed to be driven largely by CMV exposure. Because some donors lacked HLA typing at each locus, the association tests relied only on the typed subset. Some IMGT-functional V segments, including TRBV6-2 and TRBV6-3, could not be distinguished by the 87-base-pair reads and were therefore excluded. The earlier analysis of nearly 600 of the donors excluded approximately 17 rarely observed V segments, including chromosome 9 orphons, because counts were too low. Presence/absence analyses assumed roughly uniform sequencing depth across donors, an assumption that may not hold. A total of some 180 TCR beta chains were listed by the study as associated with cytomegalovirus. Cytomegalovirus status was reported to be diagnosed by the classifier with high specificity and sensitivity in both the original and validation cohorts. Specific HLA alleles were associated with 18,000 or so TCR beta sequences at a false discovery rate of 0.05 in a later analysis. In a later analysis, TCR association rates were found to vary across HLA loci, with the most associated TCRs seen for DRB1 alleles and the fewest for HLA-C alleles. A later genetic analysis associated a missense DCLRE1C variant with V-gene and J-gene trimming of TCR beta chains, and an independent cohort replicated the association. Across donors, most TCR sequences were observed very rarely, whereas some public TCRs were present in many individuals. Assigning TCR associations to individual alleles was difficult when HLA alleles, especially DR and DQ, strongly co-occurred. CMV serostatus was the only immune exposure information available for the cohort. A cluster of highly shared sequence variants was judged likely to represent a technical artifact of the sequencing pipeline. In a later analysis, HLA-associated TCR beta chains showed more clonal expansion and lower generation probabilities than non-associated chains that were equally common. A further reported finding was that TCR beta sequences accurately predicted the HLA-A and HLA-B alleles for most subjects in the first cohort.

What was sequenced was PBMCs. This receptor was obtained from a man between 18 and 35 years old in good health and CMV-seropositive. This sequence uses TRBV5-1 and TRBJ2-7, and 12 junctional nucleotides match TRBD2. CDR3 reads: CASSMTSGSFEQYF. The DNA sequence reads TGCGCCAGCAGCATGACTAGCGGGAGTTTCGAGCAGTACTTC. With the portions outside the CDR3 filled from the reference TRBV5-1 and TRBJ2-7 genes, the complete variable region becomes KAGVTQTPRYLIKTRGQQVTLSCSPISGHRSVSWYQQTPGQGLQFLFEYFSETQRNKGNFPGRFSGRQFSNSRSEMNVSTLELGDSALYLCASSMTSGSFEQYFGPGTRLTVT.